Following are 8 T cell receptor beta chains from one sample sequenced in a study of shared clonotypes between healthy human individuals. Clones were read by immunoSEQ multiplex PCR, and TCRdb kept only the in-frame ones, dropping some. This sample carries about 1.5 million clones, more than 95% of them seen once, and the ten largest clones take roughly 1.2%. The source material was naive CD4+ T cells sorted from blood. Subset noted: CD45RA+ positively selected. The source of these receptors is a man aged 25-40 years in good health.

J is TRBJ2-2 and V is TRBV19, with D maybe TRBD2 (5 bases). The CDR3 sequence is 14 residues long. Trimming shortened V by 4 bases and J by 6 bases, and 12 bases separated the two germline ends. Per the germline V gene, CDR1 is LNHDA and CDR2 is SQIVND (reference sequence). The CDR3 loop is CASSKTRAAGELFF. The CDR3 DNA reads TGTGCCAGTAGTAAAACGAGGGCGGCCGGGGAGCTGTTTTTT.

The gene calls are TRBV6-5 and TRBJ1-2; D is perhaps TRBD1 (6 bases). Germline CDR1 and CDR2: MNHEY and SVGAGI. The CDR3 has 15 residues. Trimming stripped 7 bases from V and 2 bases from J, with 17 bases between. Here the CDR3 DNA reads TGTGCCAGCACCCCACGGGGGGCCCTCAACTATGGCTACACCTTC. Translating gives CASTPRGALNYGYTF.

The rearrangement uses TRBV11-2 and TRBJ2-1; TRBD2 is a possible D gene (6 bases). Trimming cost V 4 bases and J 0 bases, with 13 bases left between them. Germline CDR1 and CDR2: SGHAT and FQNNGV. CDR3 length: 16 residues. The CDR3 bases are TGTGCCAGCAGCTCTAGGGACTTCGCCTCCTACAATGAGCAGTTCTTC. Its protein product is CASSSRDFASYNEQFF.

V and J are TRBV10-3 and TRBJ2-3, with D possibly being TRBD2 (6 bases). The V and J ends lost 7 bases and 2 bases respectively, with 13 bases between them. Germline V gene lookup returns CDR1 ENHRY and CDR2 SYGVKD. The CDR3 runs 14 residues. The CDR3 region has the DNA TGTGCCATCAACCTTAGCGGATCCACAGATACGCAGTATTTT. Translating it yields CAINLSGSTDTQYF.

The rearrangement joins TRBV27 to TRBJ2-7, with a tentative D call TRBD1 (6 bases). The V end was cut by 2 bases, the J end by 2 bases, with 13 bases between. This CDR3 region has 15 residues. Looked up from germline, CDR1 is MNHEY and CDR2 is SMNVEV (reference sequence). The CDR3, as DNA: TGTGCCAGCAGTTTAATTGGACAGTCCACCTACGAGCAGTACTTC. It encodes CASSLIGQSTYEQYF.

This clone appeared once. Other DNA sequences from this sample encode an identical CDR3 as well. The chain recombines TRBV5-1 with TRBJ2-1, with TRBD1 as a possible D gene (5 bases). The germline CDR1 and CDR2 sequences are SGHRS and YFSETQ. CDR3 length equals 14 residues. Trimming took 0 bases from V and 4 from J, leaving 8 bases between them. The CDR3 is CASSLGGIYNEQFF. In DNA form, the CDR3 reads TGCGCCAGCAGCTTGGGGGGCATTTACAATGAGCAGTTCTTC. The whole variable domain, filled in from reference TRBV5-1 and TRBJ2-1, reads KAGVTQTPRYLIKTRGQQVTLSCSPISGHRSVSWYQQTPGQGLQFLFEYFSETQRNKGNFPGRFSGRQFSNSRSEMNVSTLELGDSALYLCASSLGGIYNEQFFGPGTRLTVL.

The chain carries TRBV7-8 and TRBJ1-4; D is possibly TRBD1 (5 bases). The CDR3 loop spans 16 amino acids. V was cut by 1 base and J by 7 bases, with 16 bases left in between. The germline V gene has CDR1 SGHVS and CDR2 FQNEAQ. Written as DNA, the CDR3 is TGTGCCAGCAGCTTAGAAATGGGTCGGGGCAGTGAAAAACTGTTTTTT. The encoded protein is CASSLEMGRGSEKLFF.

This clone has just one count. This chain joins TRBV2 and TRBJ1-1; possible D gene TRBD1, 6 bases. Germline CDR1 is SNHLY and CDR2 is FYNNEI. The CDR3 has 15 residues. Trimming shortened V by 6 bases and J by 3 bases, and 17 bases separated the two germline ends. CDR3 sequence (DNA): TGTGCCAGCAGCGATGCCAGGGGTGGTGACACTGAAGCTTTCTTT. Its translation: CASSDARGGDTEAFF.